This T cell receptor (beta chain) was recovered during a study of T cell responses to AZD1222 COVID-19 vaccine. General study findings and limits: The study sampled repertoires only after the peak T cell response. Unmutated regions of variants are reportedly targeted by nearly half of spike-specific TCRs.

V shed 0 bases, J shed 5 bases, and the junction held 10 bases outside the gene matches. The CDR3 contains 17 residues. Germline CDR1 is LGHNA and CDR2 is YSLEER. Sequencing was performed with immunoSEQ multiplex PCR; in TCRdb, only in-frame clones are kept and a portion is missing. Here the sample spans 140,000 to 150,000 clones, 90% to 95% being singletons. As for this clone: The antigen remains undetermined.

The chain is built from TRBV4-3 and TRBJ2-5; 9 bases match TRBD2. Here the sequenced sample was peripheral blood, taken on day 0 of AZD1222 vaccination. This receptor was identified in an adult in good health. The chain's CDR3 is CASSQDSRGGPVETQYF. Written as DNA, the CDR3 is TGCGCCAGCAGCCAAGACTCGCGGGGGGGCCCGGTGGAGACCCAGTACTTC.